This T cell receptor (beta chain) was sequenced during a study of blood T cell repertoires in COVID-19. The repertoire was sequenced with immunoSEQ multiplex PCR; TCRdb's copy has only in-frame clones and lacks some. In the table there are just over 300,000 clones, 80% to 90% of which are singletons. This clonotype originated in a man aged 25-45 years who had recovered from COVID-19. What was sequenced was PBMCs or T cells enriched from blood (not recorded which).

This CDR3 reads CASSSGGGTYNEQFF. For the CDR3, the DNA is TGTGCCAGCAGCTCGGGCGGGGGTACCTACAATGAGCAGTTCTTC. The rearrangement joins TRBV11-3 to TRBJ2-1; 7 positions match TRBD2. The germline V gene has CDR1 SGHNT and CDR2 YENEEA. The CDR3 spans 15 residues. Unmatched junction bases numbered 5, after V lost 4 bases and J lost 2 bases.